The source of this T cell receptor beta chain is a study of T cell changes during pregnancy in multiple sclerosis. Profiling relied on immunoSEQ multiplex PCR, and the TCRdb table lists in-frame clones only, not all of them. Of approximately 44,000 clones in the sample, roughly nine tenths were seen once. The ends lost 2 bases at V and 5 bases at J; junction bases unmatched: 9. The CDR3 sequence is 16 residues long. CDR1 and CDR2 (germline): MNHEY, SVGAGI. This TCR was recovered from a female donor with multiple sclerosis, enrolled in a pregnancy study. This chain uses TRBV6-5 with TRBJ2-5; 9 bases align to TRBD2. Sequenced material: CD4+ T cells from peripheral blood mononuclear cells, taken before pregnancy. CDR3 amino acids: CASSYPGRGGDETQYF. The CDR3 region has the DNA TGTGCCAGCAGTTACCCGGGGCGGGGGGGCGACGAGACCCAGTACTTC.